This T cell receptor beta chain emerged from a study of beta chain features in type 1 diabetes. Overall study results and limits: A PCR bias possibly favoring shorter templates would apply equally to patients and controls. Researchers report that Type 1 diabetes patients had moderately but significantly shorter TCRB CDR3s across all four CD4+ subsets.

cDNA synthesis used the whole RNA isolate, giving expressed TCRB sequences. Here immunoSEQ multiplex PCR was the method, and the copy in TCRdb shows in-frame clones only, minus some. This sample yields tens of thousands of clones, of which under 35% are seen a single time; over 0.35% belongs to the top ten. This clone occurred a few times. Its matching antigen is unknown. Sorting gave populations that all exceeded 95% purity. The CDR3 runs to 16 residues. Germline CDR1 reads SGHAT; CDR2 reads FQNNGV. The V and J ends lost 5 bases and 7 bases, in that order; junction bases with no gene match: 9. This clonotype originated in a woman between 18 and 30 years old in good health. This rearrangement joins TRBV11-2 to TRBJ2-7; TRBD2 aligns across 15 bases. Sequencing was performed on stem cell memory CD4+ T cells from blood. This CDR3 reads CASSTLSGLAGGEQYF. In nucleotides, the CDR3 is TGTGCCAGCAGCACCCTTTCGGGACTAGCGGGAGGAGAGCAGTACTTC.